The rows below give T cell receptor beta chains drawn from one sample of a study of cytotoxic CD8 clonotypes in ibrutinib-treated CLL. Sequencing used immunoSEQ multiplex PCR; TCRdb keeps in-frame clones, though not all of them. The table records about 300,000 clones, around 76% of them present only once. Here the sequenced sample was PBMCs, taken at disease progression, from a patient treated with ibrutinib. Receptor source: a human donor with chronic lymphocytic leukemia. CDR3s include the opening cysteine and the closing phenylalanine or tryptophan. Fields, in order: V gene, clone size, J gene, D gene, CDR3 protein, CDR3 DNA. A D gene is named only where the DNA matches it firmly. A clone size is listed for some rows: how often the clone was seen (once, few, many), or a class if it is expanded.

TRBV10-3	.	TRBJ2-5	.	CAIARRAYQETQYF	TGTGCCATCGCCCGCAGGGCTTACCAAGAGACCCAGTACTTC
TRBV6-6	.	TRBJ1-2	.	CASSYSTGRGNYGYTF	TGTGCCAGCAGTTACTCGACGGGCAGGGGTAACTATGGCTACACCTTC
TRBV4-1	.	TRBJ2-1	.	CASSQDRDNEQFF	TGCGCCAGCAGCCAAGATAGGGACAATGAGCAGTTCTTC
TRBV5-1	.	TRBJ1-2	TRBD1	CASSLGGQGINGYTF	TGCGCCAGCAGCTTGGGCGGACAGGGGATTAATGGCTACACCTTC
TRBV6-1	once	TRBJ1-3	.	CASSEAGHGVGIYF	TGTGCCAGCAGTGAAGCGGGGCACGGTGTCGGCATATATTTT
TRBV7-9	.	TRBJ2-7	TRBD1	CASSFPGQGPGYEQYF	TGTGCCAGCAGCTTTCCGGGACAGGGACCTGGCTACGAGCAGTACTTC
TRBV4-1	.	TRBJ2-3	.	CASSQYRVGDTQYF	TGCGCCAGCAGCCAGTACAGGGTGGGAGATACGCAGTATTTT
TRBV9	once	TRBJ2-7	TRBD2	CASSPRLAGVYEQYF	TGTGCCAGCAGCCCACGACTAGCGGGAGTTTACGAGCAGTACTTC
TRBV28	.	TRBJ1-5	.	CASSSNGIEAYSNQPQHF	TGTGCCAGCAGTTCCAATGGGATTGAGGCTTATAGCAATCAGCCCCAGCATTTT
TRBV27	.	TRBJ2-2	TRBD2	CASSFPGLAGGTGELFF	TGTGCCAGCAGTTTCCCGGGACTAGCGGGAGGCACCGGGGAGCTGTTTTTT
TRBV5-5	.	TRBJ2-7	.	CASSLAQGSYEQYF	TGTGCCAGCAGCTTAGCCCAGGGATCCTACGAGCAGTACTTC
TRBV7-9	few	TRBJ1-2	TRBD1	CASSHGQGGFYGYTF	TGTGCCAGCAGCCATGGACAGGGGGGCTTCTATGGCTACACCTTC
TRBV9	.	TRBJ1-4	.	CASSVGPGRNEKLFF	TGTGCCAGCAGCGTAGGTCCAGGGAGGAATGAAAAACTGTTTTTT
TRBV5-1	few	TRBJ2-3	.	CASSLVQGFSDTQYF	TGCGCCAGCAGCTTGGTACAGGGTTTTTCAGATACGCAGTATTTT
TRBV19	.	TRBJ1-4	TRBD1	CASGSETGGGEKLFF	TGTGCCAGTGGATCTGAGACAGGGGGCGGTGAAAAACTGTTTTTT
TRBV18	.	TRBJ1-5	.	CASSPMAVNQPQHF	TGTGCCAGCTCACCAATGGCCGTCAATCAGCCCCAGCATTTT
TRBV5-1	.	TRBJ2-2	.	CASSLGQASTGELFF	TGCGCCAGCAGCTTGGGGCAGGCGAGCACCGGGGAGCTGTTTTTT
TRBV18	.	TRBJ2-5	TRBD2	CASSPTSGKETQYF	TGTGCCAGCTCACCTACTAGCGGAAAAGAGACCCAGTACTTC
TRBV29-1	once	TRBJ2-7	TRBD1	CSVWGTGGNEQYF	TGCAGCGTCTGGGGGACAGGGGGCAACGAGCAGTACTTC
TRBV9	.	TRBJ1-2	.	CASSAGTLSAGVF	TGTGCCAGCAGCGCCGGGACGCTAAGCGCGGGTGTCTTC
TRBV29-1	.	TRBJ1-2	TRBD1	CSVEDRGRLNYGYTF	TGCAGCGTTGAGGACAGGGGGCGCCTTAACTATGGCTACACCTTC
TRBV28	.	TRBJ2-7	.	CASSLGPLDTSYEQYF	TGTGCCAGCAGTTTAGGCCCCCTCGACACGTCCTACGAGCAGTACTTC
TRBV29-1	.	TRBJ1-4	TRBD1	CSVGQGATNEKLFF	TGCAGCGTAGGACAGGGGGCTACTAATGAAAAACTGTTTTTT
TRBV29-1	.	TRBJ2-3	.	CSVESSTDTQYF	TGCAGCGTTGAATCTAGCACAGATACGCAGTATTTT
TRBV9	.	TRBJ2-2	TRBD1	CASSPRDRGTGELFF	TGTGCCAGCAGCCCTCGGGACAGGGGCACCGGGGAGCTGTTTTTT
TRBV2	.	TRBJ2-1	TRBD2	CASSPGTSGYNEQFF	TGTGCCAGCAGCCCCGGGACTAGCGGGTACAATGAGCAGTTCTTC
TRBV5-1	.	TRBJ1-2	TRBD1	CASSLNDRQGRYTF	TGCGCCAGCAGCTTAAATGACAGACAGGGACGCTACACCTTC
TRBV7-9	.	TRBJ1-2	.	CASSLSAGSYGYTF	TGTGCCAGCAGCTTATCGGCAGGCTCCTATGGCTACACCTTC
TRBV18	.	TRBJ2-2	.	CASSPQTQGITGELFF	TGTGCCAGCTCACCACAAACTCAGGGGATCACCGGGGAGCTGTTTTTT
TRBV7-9	few	TRBJ1-2	.	CASSLTLNYGYTF	TGTGCCAGCAGCTTGACACTTAACTATGGCTACACCTTC
TRBV7-8	.	TRBJ2-5	.	CASSREPGPSQETQYF	TGTGCCAGCAGCAGAGAACCGGGACCGAGCCAAGAGACCCAGTACTTC
TRBV7-9	.	TRBJ2-5	.	CASSHRDGPETQYF	TGTGCCAGCAGCCACCGGGACGGTCCAGAGACCCAGTACTTC
TRBV6-5	.	TRBJ2-1	.	CASSYWRIDSYNEQFF	TGTGCCAGCAGTTATTGGCGGATCGATTCCTACAATGAGCAGTTCTTC
TRBV6-1	.	TRBJ2-7	TRBD1	CASREGTGGAYEQYF	TGTGCCAGCAGGGAAGGGACAGGGGGAGCCTACGAGCAGTACTTC
TRBV6-1	.	TRBJ2-3	TRBD2	CASSVGGSGGTDTQYF	TGTGCCAGCAGTGTCGGTGGTAGCGGGGGCACAGATACGCAGTATTTT
TRBV13	.	TRBJ1-3	.	CASSPSTHHTGNTIYF	TGTGCCAGCAGCCCAAGTACACACCACACGGGAAACACCATATATTTT
TRBV27	.	TRBJ2-1	TRBD2	CASSFVSGRAGGNEQFF	TGTGCCAGCAGTTTTGTAAGCGGGAGGGCCGGGGGTAATGAGCAGTTCTTC
TRBV20-1	.	TRBJ2-7	TRBD1	CSARQGYEQYF	TGCAGTGCGAGACAGGGCTACGAGCAGTACTTC
TRBV15	.	TRBJ1-1	.	CATSRDRERSLKAFF	TGTGCCACCAGCAGAGATCGTGAGCGGTCTTTAAAAGCTTTCTTT
TRBV19	many	TRBJ2-1	.	CASSIGRNEQFF	TGTGCCAGTAGTATAGGCCGTAATGAGCAGTTCTTC